The clone carrying this TCR beta chain was found a few times. Its antigen is still unknown. The isolated RNA, all of it, was reverse transcribed, so expressed TCRB transcripts were what got sequenced. Method: immunoSEQ multiplex PCR; TCRdb's copy keeps in-frame clones and lacks some. The sample records around 650,000 clones, 9.5% to 15% being singletons. Germline-derived CDR1 and CDR2 are SGHTA and FQGNSA. The germline V and J ends were trimmed by 5 bases and 5 bases, with 13 bases remaining between them. The CDR3 has 14 residues. Every participating donor gave one draw, a heparinised blood sample averaging around 120 mL. Central memory, naive, regulatory and stem cell-like memory CD4+ cells were sorted by CD45RO/CCR7/CD25/CD127/CD95/CD27. Purity exceeding 95% was reached by all sorted populations. The sample belongs to a study of beta chain features in type 1 diabetes. Study results and limitations: Shortening that was moderate but significant affected the TCRB CDR3s of Type 1 diabetes patients in all four CD4+ subsets.

The origin of this receptor is a man aged 30-40 years with type 1 diabetes. The genes are TRBV7-2 and TRBJ1-5, with D possibly matching TRBD1 (5 bases). The source material was naive CD4+ T cells from blood. The CDR3 loop is CASSAGAGDQPQHF. In DNA form, the CDR3 reads TGTGCCAGCAGCGCTGGGGCTGGGGATCAGCCCCAGCATTTT. Based on the CDR3 plus reference TRBV7-2 and TRBJ1-5, the full variable domain is GAGVSQSPSNKVTEKGKDVELRCDPISGHTALYWYRQSLGQGLEFLIYFQGNSAPDKSGLPSDRFSAERTGGSVSTLTIQRTQQEDSAVYLCASSAGAGDQPQHFGDGTRLSIL.